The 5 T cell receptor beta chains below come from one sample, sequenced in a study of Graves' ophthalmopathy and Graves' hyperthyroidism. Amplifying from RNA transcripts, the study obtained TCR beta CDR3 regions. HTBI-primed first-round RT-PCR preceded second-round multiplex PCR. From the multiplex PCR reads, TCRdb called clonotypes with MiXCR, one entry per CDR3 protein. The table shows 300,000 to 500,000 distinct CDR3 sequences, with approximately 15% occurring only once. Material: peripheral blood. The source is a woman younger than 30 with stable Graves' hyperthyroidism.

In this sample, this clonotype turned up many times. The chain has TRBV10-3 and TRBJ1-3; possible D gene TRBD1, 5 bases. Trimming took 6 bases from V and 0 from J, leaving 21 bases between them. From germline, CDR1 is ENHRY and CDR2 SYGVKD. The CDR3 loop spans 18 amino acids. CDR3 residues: CAIRGGGFGGNSGNTIYF. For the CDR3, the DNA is TGTGCCATCAGAGGCGGTGGGTTCGGGGGGAACTCTGGAAACACCATATATTTT.

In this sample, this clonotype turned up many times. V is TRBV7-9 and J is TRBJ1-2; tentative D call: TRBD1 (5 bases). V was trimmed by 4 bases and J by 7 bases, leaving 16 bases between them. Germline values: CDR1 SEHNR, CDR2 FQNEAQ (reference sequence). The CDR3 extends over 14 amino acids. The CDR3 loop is CASSSGLVVPGYTF. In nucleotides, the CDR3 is TGTGCCAGCAGCTCGGGACTGGTAGTACCTGGCTACACCTTC.

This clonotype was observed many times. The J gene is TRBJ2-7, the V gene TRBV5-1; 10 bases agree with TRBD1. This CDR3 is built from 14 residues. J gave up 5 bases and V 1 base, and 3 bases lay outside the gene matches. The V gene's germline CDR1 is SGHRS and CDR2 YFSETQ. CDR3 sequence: CASSLRDRGNEQYF. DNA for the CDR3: TGCGCCAGCAGCTTGAGGGACAGGGGCAACGAGCAGTACTTC.

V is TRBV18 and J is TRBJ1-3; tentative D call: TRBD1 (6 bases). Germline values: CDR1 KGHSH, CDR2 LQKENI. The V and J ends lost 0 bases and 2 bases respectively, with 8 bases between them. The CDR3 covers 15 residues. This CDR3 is CASSPPQGPGNTIYF. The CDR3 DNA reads TGTGCCAGCTCACCACCTCAGGGGCCTGGAAACACCATATATTTT. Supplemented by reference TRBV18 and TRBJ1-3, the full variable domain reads NAGVMQNPRHLVRRRGQEARLRCSPMKGHSHVYWYRQLPEEGLKFMVYLQKENIIDESGMPKERFSAEFPKEGPSILRIQQVVRGDSAAYFCASSPPQGPGNTIYFGEGSWLTVV.

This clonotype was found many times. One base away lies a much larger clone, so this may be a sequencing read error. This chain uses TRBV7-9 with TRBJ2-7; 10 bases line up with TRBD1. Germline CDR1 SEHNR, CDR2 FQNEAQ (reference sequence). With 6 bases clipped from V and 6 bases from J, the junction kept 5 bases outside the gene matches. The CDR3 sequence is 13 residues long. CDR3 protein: CASSRQGASEQYF. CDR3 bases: TGTGCCAGCAGTCGACAGGGGGCCTCCGAGCAGTACTTC.